Below are 13 T cell receptor beta chains sequenced from a single sample in a study of human T cells and chemical hapten exposure. TCRdb re-derived calls from the RACE reads in MiXCR, one entry per CDR3 protein. The repertoire holds under 200,000 distinct CDR3 sequences, with almost 30% as singletons. As for time point: pre-sensitization, week 0. Stated treatment: therapeutic diphenylcyclopropenone sensitization with weekly scalp DPC. The sequencing here drew on whole blood, taken in connection with sensitization to the hapten diphenylcyclopropenone (DPC). Every receptor here comes from a woman aged 25 to 39 with alopecia areata. Some clones in this sample may be carry-over from other donors' samples.

This clonotype turned up a few times. This chain connects TRBV11-2 to TRBJ1-4; D is unresolved. The V end was cut by 0 bases, the J end by 8 bases, with 16 bases between. CDR1 is SGHAT and CDR2 is FQNNGV in the germline V gene. The CDR3 has 16 residues. The chain's CDR3 is CASSLERRPYGEKLFF. The CDR3, as DNA: TGTGCCAGCAGCTTAGAGAGACGCCCCTATGGGGAAAAACTGTTTTTT.

This clonotype was seen more than once but under ten times. The CDR3 reads CASSLVSSGSFYNEQFF. The DNA of the CDR3 is TGTGCCAGCAGCTTAGTATCTAGCGGGAGCTTCTACAATGAGCAGTTCTTC. The chain has TRBV11-2 and TRBJ2-1, with 10 bases aligning to TRBD2. The junction had 6 bases not matched to a gene; V was cut back by 1 base and J by 3 bases. Germline CDR1 SGHAT, CDR2 FQNNGV. The CDR3 extends over 17 amino acids.

The rearrangement links TRBV29-1 to TRBJ2-7; TRBD2 is a possible D gene (6 bases). From germline, CDR1 is SQVTM and CDR2 ANQGSEA. The CDR3 has 11 residues. V lost 7 bases and J 3 bases, leaving 10 bases between the germline ends. CDR3 residues: CSAGDFYEQYF. The CDR3 DNA reads TGCAGCGCCGGGGACTTCTACGAGCAGTACTTC.

This clonotype was seen only a few times. This chain connects TRBV3-2 to TRBJ2-6; the table assigns TRBD1, which was not confirmed against the DNA. TRBV3-2 has pseudogene status. This CDR3 contains 17 residues. CDR3 sequence (DNA): TGTGCCAGCAGCCAGCGACAGGGGGCGAGGGGGGCCAACGTCCTGACTTTC. Protein sequence: CASSQRQGARGANVLTF.

Worth noting for this clonotype: Compared with germline, one end of the junction differs, possibly owing to a read error. V usage is TRBV12-3 or TRBV12-4 and J usage is TRBJ2-5; a weak D match, TRBD2 (6 bases). This CDR3 contains 14 residues. This CDR3 reads CASSLSGTQENQYF. CDR3 nucleotide sequence: TGTGCCAGCAGTTTATCGGGGACTCAAGAGAACCAGTACTTC.

Concerning this clonotype itself: An end of the junction differs from the germline gene, which may be a read error. J is TRBJ1-6 and V is TRBV2, with D hard to call. Per the germline V gene, CDR1 is SNHLY and CDR2 is FYNNEI. The CDR3 runs 11 residues. Written as DNA, the CDR3 is TGTGCCAGCAGTTATAGTTCACCCCTCCACTTT. Its protein product is CASSYSSPLHF.

The V call is TRBV6-2 or TRBV6-3, the J call TRBJ1-5, with D uncertain. Trimming cost V 8 bases and J 0 bases, with 5 bases left between them. The CDR3 runs to 12 residues. CDR1 is MNHEY and CDR2 is SVGEGT in the germline V gene. CDR3 in DNA: TGTGCCAGCGGAGATAGCAATCAGCCCCAGCATTTT. Amino acid sequence: CASGDSNQPQHF.

The J gene is TRBJ2-7, the V gene TRBV10-3; TRBD2 agrees at 9 bases. The J segment lost 3 bases and the V segment lost 3 bases, leaving 3 bases of the junction unmatched. CDR1 and CDR2 from the germline V gene are ENHRY and SYGVKD. The CDR3 is made up of 14 amino acids. CDR3 protein: CAISDQRGDYEQYF. DNA of the CDR3: TGTGCCATCAGTGACCAGCGGGGGGACTACGAGCAGTACTTC.

This chain links TRBV7-9 with TRBJ1-1; D remains ambiguous. Germline V lookup: CDR1 SEHNR, CDR2 FQNEAQ (reference sequence). Trimming cost V 5 bases and J 4 bases, with 11 bases left between them. The CDR3 is 13 amino acids. The chain's CDR3 is CASSKDGSTEAFF. CDR3 sequence (DNA): TGTGCCAGCAGCAAGGACGGGAGCACTGAAGCTTTCTTT.

V is TRBV20-1 and J is TRBJ1-5, with D hard to call. The CDR3 is 14 residues long. V was pared by 6 bases and J by 0 bases, with 12 bases between. Germline V gene sequence: CDR1 DFQATT, CDR2 SNEGSKA (reference sequence). The CDR3 sequence is CSAERAGSNQPQHF. CDR3 DNA: TGCAGTGCCGAAAGGGCAGGTAGCAATCAGCCCCAGCATTTT.

This clonotype appeared a few times. This chain uses TRBV2 with TRBJ2-1; 8 bases map to TRBD1. This CDR3 contains 14 residues. V was clipped by 5 bases and J by 9 bases; unmatched bases: 9. The germline V gene has CDR1 SNHLY and CDR2 FYNNEI. The chain's CDR3 is CASSPQGTGPEQFF. The CDR3, as DNA: TGTGCCAGCAGTCCCCAGGGGACAGGCCCTGAGCAGTTCTTC.

This chain links TRBV4-3 with TRBJ1-2, with a possible D match to TRBD1 (6 bases). Between the trimmed V and J ends, which lost 1 base and 4 bases, there was a span of 10 bases. The CDR3 is made up of 14 amino acids. Germline V gene lookup returns CDR1 LGHNA and CDR2 YSLEER. The CDR3 region is CASSQAQGGYGYTF. CDR3 nucleotide sequence: TGCGCCAGCAGCCAAGCACAGGGTGGCTATGGCTACACCTTC.

The genes are TRBV6-6 and TRBJ1-1; D gene unclear. The CDR3 sequence is 16 residues long. Germline V gives CDR1 MNHNY, CDR2 SVGAGI (reference sequence). V dropped 7 bases and J dropped 1 base, with 19 bases sitting between them. CDR3 bases: TGTGCCAGCATCCCCCGGGGTTGGGCCGCGAACACTGAAGCTTTCTTT. It is translated as CASIPRGWAANTEAFF.